This T cell receptor (beta chain) appears in the sequencing data of a study of neoadjuvant nivolumab and ipilimumab in lung cancer. The CDR3 loop spans 18 amino acids. Germline loops: CDR1 SGHRS, CDR2 YFSETQ. The trim removed 0 bases at V and 0 bases at J, leaving 10 bases unmatched. Sequencing used immunoSEQ multiplex PCR; TCRdb keeps in-frame clones, though not all of them. The repertoire holds roughly 39,000 clones, about 91% seen once, with approximately 3.6% in the top ten. This TCR was recovered from an adult with non-small cell lung cancer. The sample consisted of peripheral blood, taken before neoadjuvant nivolumab, alone or with ipilimumab. V and J are TRBV5-1 and TRBJ2-3, with 7 bases identical to TRBD2. The DNA for the CDR3 is TGCGCCAGCAGCTTGGTGGGTAGCGGGCGAGCTAGCACAGATACGCAGTATTTT. It yields the protein CASSLVGSGRASTDTQYF.